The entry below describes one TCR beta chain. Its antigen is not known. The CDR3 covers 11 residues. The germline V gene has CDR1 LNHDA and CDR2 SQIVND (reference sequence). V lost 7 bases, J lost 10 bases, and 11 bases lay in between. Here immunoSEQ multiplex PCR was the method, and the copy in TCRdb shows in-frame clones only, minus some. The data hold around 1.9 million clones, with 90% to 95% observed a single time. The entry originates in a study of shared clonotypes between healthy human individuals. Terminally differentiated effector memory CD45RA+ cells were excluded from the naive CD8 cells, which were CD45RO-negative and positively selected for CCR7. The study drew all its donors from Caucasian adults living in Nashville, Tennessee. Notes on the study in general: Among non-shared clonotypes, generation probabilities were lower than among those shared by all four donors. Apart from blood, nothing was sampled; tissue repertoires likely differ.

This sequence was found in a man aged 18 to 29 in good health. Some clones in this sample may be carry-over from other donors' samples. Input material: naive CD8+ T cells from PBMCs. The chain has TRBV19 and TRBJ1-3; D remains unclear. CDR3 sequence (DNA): TGTGCCAGTAAGGGTCCGGTAACCATATATTTT. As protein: CASKGPVTIYF. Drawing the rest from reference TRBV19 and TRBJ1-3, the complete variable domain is DGGITQSPKYLFRKEGQNVTLSCEQNLNHDAMYWYRQDPGQGLRLIYYSQIVNDFQKGDIAEGYSVSREKKESFPLTVTSAQKNPTAFYLCASKGPVTIYFGEGSWLTVV.